These 15 T cell receptor beta chains came from one sample sequenced in a study of blood T cell repertoires in COVID-19. The protocol was immunoSEQ multiplex PCR, while the TCRdb copy is restricted to in-frame clones and leaves out a portion. The repertoire includes fewer than 110,000 clones, approximately 80% of them detected once, and more than 4% sits in the top ten. Sequenced input: peripheral blood. These receptors were taken from a man aged 65 to 79 with acute or convalescent COVID-19.

This clone turned up a few times. The V call is TRBV6-5, the J call TRBJ1-2; TRBD1 matches at 7 bases. Germline CDR1 and CDR2: MNHEY and SVGAGI. This CDR3 is 14 amino acids long. V lost 7 bases and J lost 2; bases outside the gene matches: 7. CDR3 residues: CASTTGEFNYGYTF. The DNA of the CDR3 is TGTGCCAGCACCACAGGGGAGTTCAACTATGGCTACACCTTC.

This clone was seen a single time. V gene TRBV5-6 combines with J gene TRBJ1-2; TRBD1 might be the D (5 bases). V lost 5 bases to trimming and J lost 2 bases, with 13 bases between them. CDR1 is SGHDT, CDR2 YYEEEE, per germline. The CDR3 runs 14 residues. CDR3 sequence: CASSLGGRNYGYTF. The CDR3 nucleotides read TGTGCCAGCAGTCTGGGGGGTAGGAACTATGGCTACACCTTC.

The chain recombines TRBV5-1 with TRBJ2-5; 7 bases match TRBD1. With 5 bases clipped from V and 4 bases from J, the junction kept 8 bases outside the gene matches. There are 14 residues in the CDR3. The germline CDR1 and CDR2 sequences are SGHRS and YFSETQ. CDR3 residues: CASSRKGAGETQYF. The CDR3 DNA is TGCGCCAGCAGTCGGAAGGGGGCAGGAGAGACCCAGTACTTC.

The DNA of the CDR3 is TGTGCCAGCAGCGATGGGACAGGGGGAGGCAATCAGCCCCAGCATTTT. Translation: CASSDGTGGGNQPQHF. The genes are TRBV5-4 and TRBJ1-5; 11 positions match TRBD1. This CDR3 spans 16 amino acids. Germline CDR1 reads SGHNT; CDR2 reads YYREEE (reference sequence). V gave up 4 bases and J gave up 2 bases; unmatched junction bases: 5.

The chain is built from TRBV13 and TRBJ1-4; D gene unclear. This CDR3 is 13 amino acids long. Trimming shortened V by 4 bases and J by 7 bases, and 10 bases separated the two germline ends. The germline gives CDR1 PRHDT, CDR2 FYEKMQ (reference sequence). The chain's CDR3 is CASSSGDSEKLFF. The CDR3 DNA follows: TGTGCCAGCAGCTCGGGAGATTCTGAAAAACTGTTTTTT.

The V and J genes are TRBV7-3 and TRBJ2-3; 8 positions agree with TRBD2. The CDR3 consists of 15 residues. Germline trimming cut 4 bases from V and 3 bases from J; bases unmatched to any gene: 6. Germline V CDR1 and CDR2: SGHTA, FQGTGA. This CDR3 reads CASSSGGAETDTQYF. In DNA form, the CDR3 reads TGTGCCAGCAGCTCCGGGGGGGCCGAGACAGATACGCAGTATTTT.

This clone was seen just once. The chain carries TRBV3-1 (or the pseudogene TRBV3-2) and TRBJ1-1, with D hard to call. CDR1 and CDR2 from the germline V gene are LGHDT and YNNKEL (reference sequence). The V end lost 1 base, the J end lost 8 bases, and 8 bases lay between the germline ends. The CDR3 has 12 residues. DNA for the CDR3: TGTGCCAGCAGCCAAGGGGCCCAGGAAGCTTTCTTT. It translates to CASSQGAQEAFF.

V usage is TRBV6-5 and J usage is TRBJ1-2, with 7 bases lining up with TRBD1. Germline values: CDR1 MNHEY, CDR2 SVGAGI. The V and J ends lost 5 bases and 4 bases, in that order; junction bases with no gene match: 4. This CDR3 spans 13 amino acids. CDR3 protein: CASSRTGGYGYTF. The CDR3 bases are TGTGCCAGCAGTCGGACAGGAGGCTATGGCTACACCTTC.

This chain joins TRBV12-5 and TRBJ1-5; a weak D match, TRBD1 (6 bases). The CDR3 is made up of 14 amino acids. The germline V gene has CDR1 LGHNT and CDR2 FRNRAP. V was clipped by 6 bases and J by 3 bases, with 12 bases between them. Written as DNA, the CDR3 is TGTGCTAGTGGCCAAACAGGGAACAATCAGCCCCAGCATTTT. It yields the protein CASGQTGNNQPQHF. Drawing the rest from reference TRBV12-5 and TRBJ1-5, the complete variable domain is DARVTQTPRHKVTEMGQEVTMRCQPILGHNTVFWYRQTMMQGLELLAYFRNRAPLDDSGMPKDRFSAEMPDATLATLKIQPSEPRDSAVYFCASGQTGNNQPQHFGDGTRLSIL.

The sample holds a few counts of this clone. In DNA, the CDR3 is TGTGCCAGTACCTCAGACAGGGTAAATCAGCCCCAGCATTTT. Translating it yields CASTSDRVNQPQHF. This chain links TRBV19 with TRBJ1-5; 7 nucleotides agree with TRBD1. This CDR3 comprises 14 residues. With V trimmed by 7 bases and J by 4 bases, 7 bases remained unmatched. Germline CDR1 LNHDA, CDR2 SQIVND (reference sequence). The entire variable domain, with the rest obtained from reference TRBV19 and TRBJ1-5, is as follows: DGGITQSPKYLFRKEGQNVTLSCEQNLNHDAMYWYRQDPGQGLRLIYYSQIVNDFQKGDIAEGYSVSREKKESFPLTVTSAQKNPTAFYLCASTSDRVNQPQHFGDGTRLSIL.

The chain couples TRBV29-1 to TRBJ2-1; TRBD1 agrees at 12 bases. The CDR3 covers 15 residues. V lost 3 bases, J lost 8 bases, and 8 bases stayed unmatched. Germline V gives CDR1 SQVTM, CDR2 ANQGSEA. The CDR3 reads CSVDRGTGGSDEQFF. The CDR3 region has the DNA TGCAGCGTTGATCGGGGGACAGGGGGCTCTGATGAGCAGTTCTTC.

This clone was observed a handful of times. This chain joins TRBV7-3 and TRBJ2-5; D gene unclear. V shed 8 bases and J shed 1 base, with 11 bases lying between them. The CDR3 extends over 13 amino acids. CDR1 and CDR2 (germline): SGHTA, FQGTGA. The CDR3 region is CASARSTQETQYF. The CDR3 nucleotides are TGTGCCAGCGCCCGGTCCACCCAAGAGACCCAGTACTTC.

This chain links TRBV15 with TRBJ2-7; 10 bases agree with TRBD1. Germline lookup yields CDR1 LNHNV and CDR2 YYDKDF (reference sequence). The CDR3 contains 14 residues. The V segment lost 3 bases and the J segment 6 bases; nucleotides outside the gene matches: 5. CDR3 sequence (DNA): TGTGCCACCAGCAGCGGACAGGGGGACGGCGAGCAGTACTTC. Its protein is CATSSGQGDGEQYF.

This clone has only one observation. This chain uses TRBV6-1 with TRBJ1-4; D is undetermined. The CDR3 has 16 amino acids. V was pared by 2 bases and J by 2 bases, with 12 bases between. Germline assignment: CDR1 MNHNS and CDR2 SASEGT. The DNA for the CDR3 is TGTGCCAGCAGTGAATCCAGCCTGAGGACTAATGAAAAACTGTTTTTT. It is translated as CASSESSLRTNEKLFF.

The chain employs TRBV9 and TRBJ1-1; 8 nucleotides align to TRBD1. V was clipped by 2 bases and J by 6 bases; unmatched bases: 15. Germline CDR1 SGDLS, CDR2 YYNGEE. This CDR3 spans 17 amino acids. The CDR3 sequence is CASSVGLPGQGSAEAFF. CDR3 nucleotide sequence: TGTGCCAGCAGCGTGGGTCTCCCAGGACAGGGTAGTGCTGAAGCTTTCTTT.